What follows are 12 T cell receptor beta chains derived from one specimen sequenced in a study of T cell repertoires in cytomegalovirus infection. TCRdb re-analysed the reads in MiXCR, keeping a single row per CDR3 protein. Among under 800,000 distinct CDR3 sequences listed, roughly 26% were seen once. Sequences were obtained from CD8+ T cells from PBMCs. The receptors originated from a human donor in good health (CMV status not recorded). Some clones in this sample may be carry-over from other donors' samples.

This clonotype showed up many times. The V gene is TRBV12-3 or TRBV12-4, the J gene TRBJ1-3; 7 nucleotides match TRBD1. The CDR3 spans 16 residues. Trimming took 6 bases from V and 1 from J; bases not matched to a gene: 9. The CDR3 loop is CASSPGGFASGNTIYF. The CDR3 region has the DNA TGTGCCAGCAGCCCAGGGGGTTTTGCGTCTGGAAACACCATATATTTT.

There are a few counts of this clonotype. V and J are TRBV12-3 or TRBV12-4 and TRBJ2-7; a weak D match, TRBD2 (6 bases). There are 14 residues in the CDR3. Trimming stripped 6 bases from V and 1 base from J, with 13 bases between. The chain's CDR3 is CASSPSGESYEQYV. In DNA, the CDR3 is TGTGCCAGCAGCCCATCGGGGGAGTCCTACGAGCAGTACGTC.

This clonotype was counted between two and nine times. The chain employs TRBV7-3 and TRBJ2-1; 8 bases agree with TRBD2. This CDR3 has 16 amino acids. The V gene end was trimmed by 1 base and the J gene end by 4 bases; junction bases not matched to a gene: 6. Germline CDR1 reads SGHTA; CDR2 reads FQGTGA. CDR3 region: CASSLSGGTTYNEQFF. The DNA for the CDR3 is TGTGCCAGCAGCTTAAGCGGGGGGACGACTTACAATGAGCAGTTCTTC.

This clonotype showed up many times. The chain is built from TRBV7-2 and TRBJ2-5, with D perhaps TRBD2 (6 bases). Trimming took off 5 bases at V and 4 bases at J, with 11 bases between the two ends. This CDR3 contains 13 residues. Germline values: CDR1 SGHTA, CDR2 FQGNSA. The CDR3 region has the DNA TGTGCCAGCAGCCTACCACTAGCAGAGACCCAGTACTTC. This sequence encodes CASSLPLAETQYF. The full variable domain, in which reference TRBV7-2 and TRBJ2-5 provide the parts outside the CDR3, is GAGVSQSPSNKVTEKGKDVELRCDPISGHTALYWYRQSLGQGLEFLIYFQGNSAPDKSGLPSDRFSAERTGGSVSTLTIQRTQQEDSAVYLCASSLPLAETQYFGPGTRLLVL.

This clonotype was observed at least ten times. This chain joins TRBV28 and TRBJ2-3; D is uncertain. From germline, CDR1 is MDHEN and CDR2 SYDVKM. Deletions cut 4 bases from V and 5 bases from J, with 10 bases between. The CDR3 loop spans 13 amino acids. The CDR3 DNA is TGTGCCAGCAGTTCAAACCGGGTAGATACGCAGTATTTT. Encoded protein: CASSSNRVDTQYF.

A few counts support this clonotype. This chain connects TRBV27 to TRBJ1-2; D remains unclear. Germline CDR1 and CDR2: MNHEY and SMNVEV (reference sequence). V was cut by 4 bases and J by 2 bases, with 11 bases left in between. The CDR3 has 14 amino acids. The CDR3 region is CASSSGPLNYGYTF. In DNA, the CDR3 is TGTGCCAGCAGTTCCGGACCATTAAACTATGGCTACACCTTC.

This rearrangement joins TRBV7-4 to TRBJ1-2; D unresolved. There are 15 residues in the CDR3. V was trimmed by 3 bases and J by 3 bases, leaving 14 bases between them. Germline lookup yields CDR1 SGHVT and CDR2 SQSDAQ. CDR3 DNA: TGTGCCAGCAGCTTTCCCCGCGTTCTATACTATGGCTACACCTTC. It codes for CASSFPRVLYYGYTF.

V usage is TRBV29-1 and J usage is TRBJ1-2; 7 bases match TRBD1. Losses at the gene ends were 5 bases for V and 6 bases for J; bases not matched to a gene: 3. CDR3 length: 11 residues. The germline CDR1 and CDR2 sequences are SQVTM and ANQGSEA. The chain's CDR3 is CSVFTGDGYTF. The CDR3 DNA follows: TGCAGCGTTTTCACAGGGGATGGCTACACCTTC.

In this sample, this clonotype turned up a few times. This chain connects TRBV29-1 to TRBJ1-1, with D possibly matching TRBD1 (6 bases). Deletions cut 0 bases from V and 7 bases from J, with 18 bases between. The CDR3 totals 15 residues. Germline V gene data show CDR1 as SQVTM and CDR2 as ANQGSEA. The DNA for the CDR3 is TGCAGCGTTGAAGAATGGGTAGGGGGAACAGTTGAAGCTTTCTTT. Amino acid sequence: CSVEEWVGGTVEAFF.

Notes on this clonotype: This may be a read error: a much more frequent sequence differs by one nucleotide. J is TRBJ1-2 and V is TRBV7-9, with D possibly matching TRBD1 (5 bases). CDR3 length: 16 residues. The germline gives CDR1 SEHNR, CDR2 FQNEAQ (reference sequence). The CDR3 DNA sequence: TGTGTCAGCAACGACCGGGACCAGCCAAGAAACTATGGCTACACCTTC. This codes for CVSNDRDQPRNYGYTF.

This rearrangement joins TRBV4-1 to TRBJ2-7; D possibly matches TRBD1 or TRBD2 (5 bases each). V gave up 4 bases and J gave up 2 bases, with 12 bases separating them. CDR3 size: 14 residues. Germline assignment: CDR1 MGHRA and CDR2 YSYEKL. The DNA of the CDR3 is TGCGCCAGCAGCCCTCGGGACGGGGCCTACGAGCAGTACGTC. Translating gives CASSPRDGAYEQYV.

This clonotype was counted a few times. The CDR3 protein is CSAAPLAGPSDEQFF. The CDR3 region has the DNA TGCAGTGCCGCCCCACTAGCGGGTCCCTCCGATGAGCAGTTCTTC. The chain employs TRBV20-1 and TRBJ2-1, with 9 bases matching TRBD2. In germline, CDR1 is DFQATT, CDR2 SNEGSKA (reference sequence). The CDR3 runs 15 residues. Trimming cost V 6 bases and J 8 bases; bases outside gene matches: 14.